What follows are 9 T cell receptor beta chains derived from one specimen sequenced in a study of blood T cell repertoires in COVID-19. Some clones are missing from TCRdb's copy, which holds only in-frame ones; the method was immunoSEQ multiplex PCR. The data hold approximately 230,000 clones, with under 95% observed a single time. Sequencing input: PBMCs or T cells enriched from blood (not recorded which). The receptor set was obtained from a woman aged 18-29 years who had recovered from COVID-19.

The chain combines TRBV7-2 with TRBJ1-5, with D tentatively TRBD1 (6 bases). Germline V gene lookup returns CDR1 SGHTA and CDR2 FQGNSA. The CDR3 is 16 residues long. V was clipped by 5 bases and J by 3 bases, with 17 bases between them. The CDR3 DNA follows: TGTGCCAGCAGCCGGACAGTTAGTCCTTACAATCAGCCCCAGCATTTT. Translation: CASSRTVSPYNQPQHF.

With respect to this clone: A much larger clone is a single base away; this may be a read error. V and J are TRBV11-3 and TRBJ2-2; D not certain. V lost 5 bases and J lost 1, with 2 bases in between. The length of the CDR3 is 12 residues. The germline V gene encodes CDR1 SGHNT and CDR2 YENEEA. The CDR3 DNA sequence: TGTGCCAGCAGCCGGAACACCGGGGAGCTGTTTTTT. Translation gives CASSRNTGELFF.

The chain has TRBV11-1 and TRBJ2-7; 9 bases are a match to TRBD2. Germline V gives CDR1 SGHAT, CDR2 FQDESV (reference sequence). The length of the CDR3 is 15 residues. Losses at the gene ends were 1 base for V and 2 bases for J; bases not matched to a gene: 3. CDR3 in amino acids: CASSLGSSGTYEQYF. For the CDR3, the DNA is TGTGCCAGCAGCTTAGGGTCTAGCGGGACCTACGAGCAGTACTTC.

The chain carries TRBV18 and TRBJ2-1; possibly TRBD1 for D (5 bases). V lost 6 bases, J lost 4 bases, and 10 bases lay in between. CDR3 length: 13 amino acids. Germline CDR1 is KGHSH and CDR2 is LQKENI. CDR3 coding DNA: TGTGCCAGCTCCGCAGACAGTTACAATGAGCAGTTCTTC. Translated, it gives CASSADSYNEQFF.

The chain employs TRBV28 and TRBJ1-2; TRBD1 agrees at 9 bases. Losses at the gene ends were 7 bases for V and 10 bases for J; bases not matched to a gene: 13. CDR1 and CDR2 (germline): MDHEN, SYDVKM. The CDR3 runs to 14 residues. As DNA, the CDR3 is TGTGCCAGCACCCACCAGGGACAGGGTTTCCTCTACACCTTC. This translates into CASTHQGQGFLYTF.

The chain employs TRBV15 and TRBJ2-7, with TRBD2 identical over 9 bases. The CDR3 is 18 residues long. After removal of 3 bases from V and 3 bases from J, the junction contained 15 bases not matched to a gene. Germline CDR1 and CDR2: LNHNV and YYDKDF (reference sequence). For the CDR3, the DNA is TGTGCCACCAGCAGGGGATGGGGACTAGCAACGGAAGGCTACGAGCAGTACTTC. It is translated as CATSRGWGLATEGYEQYF.

The chain recombines TRBV6-5 with TRBJ2-3, with TRBD2 matching 9 bases. V trimming: 5 bases; J trimming: 4 bases; junction bases outside the gene matches: 7. CDR1 MNHEY and CDR2 SVGAGI come from the germline V gene. The CDR3 is 15 residues long. CDR3 in DNA: TGTGCCAGCAGTCTAGCGGGAACCTCGGCAGATACGCAGTATTTT. Encoded protein: CASSLAGTSADTQYF.

The chain has TRBV11-2 and TRBJ1-1; TRBD1 agrees at 8 bases. CDR3 length: 15 residues. Germline V gene sequence: CDR1 SGHAT, CDR2 FQNNGV. The V and J ends lost 5 bases and 5 bases, in that order; junction bases with no gene match: 10. The CDR3 DNA reads as TGTGCCAGCAGCCGAACGAGGACAGGGAAGACTGAAGCTTTCTTT. Protein product: CASSRTRTGKTEAFF.

With regard to this clone: The identical CDR3 is also encoded by other nucleotide sequences in the sample. The genes are TRBV10-3 and TRBJ1-2; D gene uncertain. Germline V gene data show CDR1 as ENHRY and CDR2 as SYGVKD. Trimming cost V 3 bases and J 4 bases, with 6 bases left between them. The CDR3 runs 12 residues. Here the CDR3 reads CAISESSYGYTF. CDR3 coding DNA: TGTGCCATCAGTGAATCGAGCTATGGCTACACCTTC.